The clone carrying this TCR beta chain was counted once. Trimming shortened V by 3 bases and J by 4 bases, and 12 bases separated the two germline ends. The CDR3 is 15 amino acids. Looked up from germline, CDR1 is LNHDA and CDR2 is SQIVND (reference sequence). These data are taken from a study of cytomegalovirus exposure and HLA in healthy donors. Use of 60 Vbeta and 13 Jbeta primers characterized the PCR. Some clones are missing from TCRdb's copy, which holds only in-frame ones; the method was immunoSEQ multiplex PCR. Here the sample spans some 170,000 clones, approximately 79% being singletons. The origin of this receptor is a man aged 40-50 years in good health and CMV-seropositive. The sequencing input was PBMCs. The rearrangement links TRBV19 to TRBJ2-2, with D perhaps matching TRBD2 (5 bases). This CDR3 is CASSIGLAGTGELFF. For the CDR3, the DNA is TGTGCCAGTAGTATTGGGCTAGCTGGCACCGGGGAGCTGTTTTTT.